This TCR beta chain was identified during a study of blood T cell repertoires in COVID-19. The overall study: Collection of acute and convalescent COVID-19 samples took place in the United States, Italy and Spain. T cells, B-cell-depleted T cells, or PBMCs supplied cDNA or gDNA.

The repertoire was sequenced with immunoSEQ multiplex PCR; TCRdb's copy has only in-frame clones and lacks some. The sample carries 37,000 or so clones, around four fifths recorded once. The germline gives CDR1 KGHDR, CDR2 SFDVKD. Trimming cost V 4 bases and J 9 bases; bases outside gene matches: 9. This CDR3 contains 15 residues. This clone came up once. What was sequenced was peripheral blood. V is TRBV24-1 and J is TRBJ2-1; 9 nucleotides align to TRBD1. The receptor comes from a human donor in a cohort sampled during active COVID-19. CDR3 DNA: TGTGCCACCAGTGACCCGGGACAGGGTGTTAGTGAGCAGTTCTTC. Translating it yields CATSDPGQGVSEQFF.